One and the same sample provided the 24 T cell receptor beta chains below, sequenced in a study of tumor-infiltrating lymphocytes in localized non-small cell lung cancer. Libraries were prepared by immunoSEQ multiplex PCR; TCRdb keeps only in-frame clonotypes and omits some of them. The sample has about 15,000 clones, more than 60% seen once; the top ten hold roughly 6.7%. The sample was lung tumor tissue. These TCRs come from a human donor with non-small cell lung cancer.

The chain is built from TRBV28 and TRBJ1-2, with 8 positions matching TRBD1. The V segment lost 3 bases and the J segment 7 bases; nucleotides outside the gene matches: 4. Germline V gene lookup returns CDR1 MDHEN and CDR2 SYDVKM. The CDR3 covers 13 residues. The CDR3 nucleotides read TGTGCCAGCAGTTTGTCAGGGGGCCGTGGCTACACCTTC. This codes for CASSLSGGRGYTF.

In the case of this clone: At one of its ends the junction is not consistent with the germline gene, which may arise from a read error. The rearrangement joins TRBV7-2 to TRBJ2-7; no clear D. The CDR3 covers 12 residues. Germline V gene sequence: CDR1 SGHTA, CDR2 FQGNSA. The CDR3 nucleotides read TGTGCCAGCAGCTCCACCTCCTACAAGCAGTACTTC. It translates to CASSSTSYKQYF.

The chain links TRBV7-8 to TRBJ2-3, with D perhaps matching TRBD1 or TRBD2 (5 bases each). This CDR3 comprises 14 residues. With 1 base removed from V and 2 bases from J, the gap between germline ends came to 7 bases. Germline assignment: CDR1 SGHVS and CDR2 FQNEAQ. The CDR3 DNA is TGTGCCAGCAGCTTAGGGGACCTCACAGATACGCAGTATTTT. This translates into CASSLGDLTDTQYF. Filled out from reference TRBV7-8 and TRBJ2-3, the complete variable domain reads GAGVSQSPRYKVAKRGQDVALRCDPISGHVSLFWYQQALGQGPEFLTYFQNEAQLDKSGLPSDRFFAERPEGSVSTLKIQRTQQEDSAVYLCASSLGDLTDTQYFGPGTRLTVL.

This clone was seen a few times. This chain links TRBV27 with TRBJ1-4, with TRBD1 matching over 9 bases. Germline V gives CDR1 MNHEY, CDR2 SMNVEV (reference sequence). This CDR3 has 14 amino acids. V dropped 5 bases and J dropped 8; count of bases not matched to a gene: 6. CDR3: CASSRTGGEEKLFF. The CDR3 bases are TGTGCCAGCAGTCGTACAGGGGGCGAAGAAAAACTGTTTTTT.

The chain joins TRBV25-1 to TRBJ1-1; D is unclear. CDR3 length: 18 amino acids. Trimming removed 1 base from V and 1 base from J, with 19 bases in between. CDR1 and CDR2 (germline): MGHDK, SYGVNS. CDR3 DNA sequence: TGTGCCAGCAGTGAATTCGGGATTTTGACTAGTAAGAACACTGAAGCTTTCTTT. It yields the protein CASSEFGILTSKNTEAFF.

The V and J genes are TRBV4-3 and TRBJ1-1; D is perhaps TRBD1 (6 bases). The CDR3 sequence is 15 residues long. Germline lookup yields CDR1 LGHNA and CDR2 YSLEER. The V and J ends lost 4 bases and 5 bases respectively, with 17 bases between them. In nucleotides, the CDR3 is TGCGCCAGCAGCCGGCAGATCAGGGGAGGGACTGAAGCTTTCTTT. Its translation is CASSRQIRGGTEAFF.

Here the CDR3 reads CSVVSVVGQLAPREQYF. For the CDR3, the DNA is TGCAGCGTTGTTTCAGTTGTAGGCCAACTAGCCCCCAGGGAGCAGTACTTC. The J gene is TRBJ2-7, the V gene TRBV29-1; weak D call: TRBD2 (6 bases). This CDR3 is 17 amino acids long. V dropped 4 bases and J dropped 7 bases, with 29 bases sitting between them. Per germline, CDR1 SQVTM and CDR2 ANQGSEA.

The V and J genes are TRBV30 and TRBJ1-1; D is undetermined. Trimming took 3 bases from V and 0 from J, leaving 11 bases between them. Germline lookup yields CDR1 GTSNPN and CDR2 SVGIG (reference sequence). The CDR3 runs 14 residues. The CDR3 protein is CAWSFDEMNTEAFF. The CDR3 DNA sequence: TGTGCCTGGAGCTTCGACGAAATGAACACTGAAGCTTTCTTT.

The J gene is TRBJ2-1, the V gene TRBV19; D remains ambiguous. V lost 4 bases and J 9 bases, leaving 7 bases between the germline ends. The CDR3 runs to 11 residues. Germline values: CDR1 LNHDA, CDR2 SQIVND (reference sequence). The CDR3: CASSTWFEQFF. The CDR3 DNA is TGTGCCAGTAGTACCTGGTTTGAGCAGTTCTTC.

This chain connects TRBV5-4 to TRBJ1-3, with a possible D match to TRBD1 (5 bases). Deletions cut 5 bases from V and 0 bases from J, with 21 bases between. CDR3 size: 18 residues. CDR1 and CDR2 from the germline V gene are SGHNT and YYREEE (reference sequence). The DNA for the CDR3 is TGTGCCAGCAGTTACCAAAGGGTAACAGACAGCTCTGGAAACACCATATATTTT. Protein sequence: CASSYQRVTDSSGNTIYF.

The chain uses TRBV27 and TRBJ2-7; 9 bases match TRBD2. V shed 5 bases, J shed 7 bases, and the junction held 12 bases outside the gene matches. Per germline, CDR1 MNHEY and CDR2 SMNVEV (reference sequence). The CDR3 has 15 amino acids. The CDR3 region has the DNA TGTGCCAGCAGTCGTGCTAGCGGGAAGTTGGGGGAGCAGTACTTC. This sequence encodes CASSRASGKLGEQYF.

This clone has a handful of counts. The V gene is TRBV5-1, the J gene TRBJ2-3, with TRBD1 as a possible D gene (6 bases). Germline CDR1 reads SGHRS; CDR2 reads YFSETQ. Trimming stripped 0 bases from V and 6 bases from J, with 8 bases between. The CDR3 length is 13 residues. The CDR3 here is CASSLGGRDTQYF. CDR3 bases: TGCGCCAGCAGCTTGGGGGGGCGCGATACGCAGTATTTT.

This chain joins TRBV4-3 and TRBJ1-2, with a possible D match to TRBD1 (5 bases). With 1 base removed from V and 4 bases from J, the gap between germline ends came to 16 bases. The CDR3 has 16 amino acids. Germline CDR1 is LGHNA and CDR2 is YSLEER. CDR3: CASSQALDRGFYGYTF. CDR3 bases: TGCGCCAGCAGCCAAGCGCTCGATCGGGGGTTCTATGGCTACACCTTC.

There are a few counts of this clone. This chain connects TRBV19 to TRBJ1-5; D is uncertain. The CDR3 consists of 13 residues. Germline CDR1 and CDR2: LNHDA and SQIVND (reference sequence). V gave up 5 bases and J gave up 10 bases, with 15 bases separating them. Here the CDR3 reads CASSEELSTPQHF. The CDR3 bases are TGTGCCAGTAGTGAAGAATTAAGCACACCCCAGCATTTT. Complete variable domain (other parts from reference TRBV19 and TRBJ1-5): DGGITQSPKYLFRKEGQNVTLSCEQNLNHDAMYWYRQDPGQGLRLIYYSQIVNDFQKGDIAEGYSVSREKKESFPLTVTSAQKNPTAFYLCASSEELSTPQHFGDGTRLSIL.

V is TRBV5-1 and J is TRBJ1-2; 9 bases map to TRBD1. J was trimmed by 8 bases and V by 0 bases; bases with no gene match: 2. In germline, CDR1 is SGHRS, CDR2 YFSETQ. The CDR3 has 13 amino acids. CDR3 sequence reads: CASSLGGQGGYTF. For the CDR3, the DNA is TGCGCCAGCAGCTTGGGAGGACAGGGGGGCTACACCTTC.

Worth noting for this clone: Sequence at one end of the junction differs from germline and may be a read error. The rearrangement uses TRBV6-6 and TRBJ2-7, with TRBD1 matching 9 bases. This CDR3 has 15 amino acids. The germline V gene has CDR1 MNHNY and CDR2 SVGAGI (reference sequence). The CDR3 spells CASTYEPGQGTEQYF. The DNA for the CDR3 is TGTGCCAGCACTTACGAACCGGGACAGGGAACCGAGCAGTACTTC.

This clone is classed as large. This chain uses TRBV20-1 with TRBJ2-1; D gene ambiguous. V lost 6 bases, J lost 7 bases, and 7 bases lay in between. Germline CDR1 and CDR2: DFQATT and SNEGSKA (reference sequence). The CDR3 runs to 10 residues. CDR3 residues: CSAQENEQFF. The CDR3 DNA sequence: TGCAGTGCGCAGGAAAATGAGCAGTTCTTC.

The sample holds a few counts of this clone. The rearrangement uses TRBV4-2 and TRBJ2-1, with D possibly being TRBD1 (5 bases). Germline V gives CDR1 LGHNA, CDR2 YNFKEQ. Deletions cut 0 bases from V and 7 bases from J, with 16 bases between. The CDR3 is made up of 16 amino acids. The CDR3 region is CASSQELRHPGNEQFF. For the CDR3, the DNA is TGTGCCAGCAGCCAAGAGTTGAGACACCCAGGGAATGAGCAGTTCTTC.

The rearrangement links TRBV6-6 to TRBJ2-3; D gene uncertain. This CDR3 is built from 11 residues. Trimming took off 8 bases at V and 6 bases at J, with 9 bases between the two ends. Germline CDR1 and CDR2: MNHNY and SVGAGI (reference sequence). The CDR3 loop is CASVKTDTQYF. The CDR3 DNA reads as TGTGCCAGCGTTAAAACTGATACGCAGTATTTT.

This clone has just a few counts. V gene TRBV9 combines with J gene TRBJ1-1; no firm D call. Trimming removed 0 bases from V and 6 bases from J, with 9 bases in between. The CDR3 runs 13 residues. Germline V CDR1 and CDR2: SGDLS, YYNGEE. The CDR3 DNA is TGTGCCAGCAGCGTAGTATCATCGGCTGAAGCTTTCTTT. It yields the protein CASSVVSSAEAFF.

The V and J genes are TRBV5-8 and TRBJ1-1; a weak D match, TRBD1 (5 bases). V lost 2 bases to trimming and J lost 1 base, with 21 bases between them. Germline V CDR1 and CDR2: SGHTS, YDEGEE. The CDR3 length is 18 residues. The CDR3 DNA reads as TGTGCCAGCAGCTTTTTGATCCATATGGGACGGGAGAACACTGAAGCTTTCTTT. This gives the protein CASSFLIHMGRENTEAFF.

This chain links TRBV25-1 with TRBJ2-3; 9 bases map to TRBD1. The junction had 7 bases not matched to a gene; V was cut back by 8 bases and J by 7 bases. The CDR3 consists of 13 residues. Germline V gene lookup returns CDR1 MGHDK and CDR2 SYGVNS. The CDR3 DNA sequence: TGTGCCAGCCGGGACAGGGTGTCCTATACGCAGTATTTT. Translating it yields CASRDRVSYTQYF.

The V gene is TRBV6-1, the J gene TRBJ2-6; 8 nucleotides agree with TRBD1. Germline values: CDR1 MNHNS, CDR2 SASEGT. The CDR3 is made up of 15 amino acids. With 10 bases clipped from V and 0 bases from J, the junction kept 5 bases outside the gene matches. This chain's CDR3 is CATSGGGSGANVLTF. CDR3 in DNA: TGTGCCACCTCAGGGGGCGGCTCTGGGGCCAACGTCCTGACTTTC.

This chain joins TRBV28 and TRBJ2-7; 9 bases map to TRBD1. V gave up 3 bases and J gave up 3 bases; unmatched junction bases: 3. In germline, CDR1 is MDHEN, CDR2 SYDVKM. This CDR3 is 14 amino acids long. The chain's CDR3 is CASSFEDRGYEQYF. In nucleotides, the CDR3 is TGTGCCAGCAGTTTTGAGGACAGGGGCTACGAGCAGTACTTC.